Below, 24 T cell receptor beta chains from the same sample are listed, as sequenced in a study of OX40 agonist ivuxolimab in advanced cancers. The repertoire was sequenced with immunoSEQ multiplex PCR; TCRdb's copy has only in-frame clones and lacks some. The sample records 35,000 to 50,000 clones, roughly 86% being singletons. The sequencing here drew on CD4+ or CD8+ T cells sorted from blood, taken in a trial of the OX40 agonist ivuxolimab. All receptors come from an adult with an advanced solid tumor such as melanoma, head and neck, liver or kidney cancer.

The chain employs TRBV4-2 and TRBJ2-3; D may be TRBD1 or TRBD2 (5 bases each). Germline CDR1 reads LGHNA; CDR2 reads YNFKEQ. This CDR3 region has 15 residues. V was clipped by 4 bases and J by 2 bases, with 13 bases between them. CDR3 sequence: CASSPAWGITDTQYF. The CDR3 region has the DNA TGTGCCAGCAGCCCTGCCTGGGGGATCACAGATACGCAGTATTTT.

This clone was found once. Other DNA sequences in this specimen translate into the identical CDR3. V usage is TRBV12-5 and J usage is TRBJ2-7; possible D gene TRBD1, 5 bases. This CDR3 spans 14 amino acids. With 6 bases removed from V and 4 bases from J, the gap between germline ends came to 16 bases. Germline CDR1 reads LGHNT; CDR2 reads FRNRAP. The CDR3 bases are TGTGCTAGTGGCTCTTCGGACAACCCGTACGAGCAGTACTTC. Protein: CASGSSDNPYEQYF.

This clone has a handful of counts. CDR3 loop: CASSGGNSPLHF. In DNA, the CDR3 is TGTGCCAGCAGCGGGGGGAATTCACCCCTCCACTTT. The rearrangement links TRBV5-6 to TRBJ1-6, with D maybe TRBD1 (5 bases). This CDR3 contains 12 residues. V was cut by 4 bases and J by 7 bases, with 6 bases left in between. Germline V gene lookup returns CDR1 SGHDT and CDR2 YYEEEE. The full variable domain, with the rest looked up from reference TRBV5-6 and TRBJ1-6, is DAGVTQSPTHLIKTRGQQVTLRCSPKSGHDTVSWYQQALGQGPQFIFQYYEEEERQRGNFPDRFSGHQFPNYSSELNVNALLLGDSALYLCASSGGNSPLHFGNGTRLTVT.

Sample share makes this clone medium-sized. The chain recombines TRBV5-6 with TRBJ1-1; 8 nucleotides line up with TRBD1. Losses at the gene ends were 3 bases for V and 7 bases for J; bases not matched to a gene: 5. The CDR3 spans 13 residues. Germline-derived CDR1 and CDR2 are SGHDT and YYEEEE. CDR3 region: CASSSSGTGEAFF. The CDR3 bases are TGTGCCAGCAGCTCATCTGGGACAGGTGAAGCTTTCTTT.

This clone appeared once. The chain employs TRBV7-3 and TRBJ2-6, with 7 positions matching TRBD1. This CDR3 has 18 amino acids. Germline V lookup: CDR1 SGHTA, CDR2 FQGTGA. Trimming removed 5 bases from V and 0 bases from J; junction bases left unmatched: 10. The chain's CDR3 is CASSRRDSSLSGANVLTF. CDR3 sequence (DNA): TGTGCCAGCAGCCGCCGGGACAGCTCACTCTCTGGGGCCAACGTCCTGACTTTC.

The chain employs TRBV7-9 and TRBJ1-1; tentatively, D is TRBD1 (5 bases). The V end was cut by 8 bases, the J end by 8 bases, with 6 bases between. CDR1 SEHNR and CDR2 FQNEAQ come from the germline V gene (reference sequence). This CDR3 has 9 amino acids. The CDR3 is CASGDEAFF. DNA for the CDR3: TGTGCCAGCGGGGACGAAGCTTTCTTT.

This chain uses TRBV7-8 with TRBJ1-5, with 9 bases that match TRBD1. V lost 3 bases and J lost 1; bases outside the gene matches: 4. Looked up from germline, CDR1 is SGHVS and CDR2 is FQNEAQ. The length of the CDR3 is 16 residues. CDR3: CASSLGTGMSNQPQHF. The CDR3 DNA sequence: TGTGCCAGCAGCTTGGGGACAGGGATGAGCAATCAGCCCCAGCATTTT.

This clone showed up just once. This chain connects TRBV4-3 to TRBJ2-2, with D perhaps TRBD1 (5 bases). This CDR3 contains 16 residues. V was trimmed by 0 bases and J by 5 bases, leaving 13 bases between them. Germline V lookup: CDR1 LGHNA, CDR2 YSLEER. The CDR3 DNA reads as TGCGCCAGCAGCCAAGATCTAACAGGCCAAACCGGGGAGCTGTTTTTT. It translates to CASSQDLTGQTGELFF.

This chain uses TRBV6-6 with TRBJ1-1; a possible D gene is TRBD1 (6 bases). In germline, CDR1 is MNHNY, CDR2 SVGAGI (reference sequence). The length of the CDR3 is 13 residues. V lost 0 bases and J lost 7, with 9 bases in between. The DNA of the CDR3 is TGTGCCAGCAGTTACTCGGCGACAGGTGAAGCTTTCTTT. Translating gives CASSYSATGEAFF.

The J gene is TRBJ2-3, the V gene TRBV27; 7 nucleotides line up with TRBD2. The V and J ends lost 8 bases and 5 bases, in that order; junction bases with no gene match: 16. Germline V gives CDR1 MNHEY, CDR2 SMNVEV (reference sequence). This CDR3 comprises 16 residues. In DNA, the CDR3 is TGTGCCAGCTCCTCCATACTAGCGACTCAGGGAGATACGCAGTATTTT. Translated, it gives CASSSILATQGDTQYF.

The chain carries TRBV15 and TRBJ1-2; D not resolved. The germline V and J ends were trimmed by 3 bases and 4 bases, with 9 bases remaining between them. CDR1 LNHNV and CDR2 YYDKDF come from the germline V gene (reference sequence). This CDR3 contains 13 residues. CDR3 nucleotides: TGTGCCACCAGCAGGGGCGACACCTATGGCTACACCTTC. Its translation: CATSRGDTYGYTF. Together with reference TRBV15 and TRBJ1-2, the CDR3 gives the full variable domain: DAMVIQNPRYQVTQFGKPVTLSCSQTLNHNVMYWYQQKSSQAPKLLFHYYDKDFNNEADTPDNFQSRRPNTSFCFLDIRSPGLGDTAMYLCATSRGDTYGYTFGSGTRLTVV.

The rearrangement links TRBV7-9 to TRBJ2-5; TRBD1 matches 11 bases. With 5 bases clipped from V and 4 bases from J, the junction kept 6 bases outside the gene matches. The germline CDR1 and CDR2 sequences are SEHNR and FQNEAQ (reference sequence). The CDR3 runs to 15 residues. The CDR3 nucleotides read TGTGCCAGCAGCCGCGGACAGGGGGCCATAGAGACCCAGTACTTC. Translating gives CASSRGQGAIETQYF.

V and J are TRBV5-6 and TRBJ2-7, with TRBD1 matching over 9 bases. Germline CDR1 SGHDT, CDR2 YYEEEE. The CDR3 totals 16 residues. With 0 bases clipped from V and 3 bases from J, the junction kept 7 bases outside the gene matches. CDR3 sequence (DNA): TGTGCCAGCAGCTTGGAGGGGGCGGACAGGGGCTACGAGCAGTACTTC. Amino acids: CASSLEGADRGYEQYF.

This clone appeared a single time. The CDR3 DNA reads as TGTGCCAGCAGCTTGGGAAGACAGGGGCTTTCCACAGATACGCAGTATTTT. Protein sequence: CASSLGRQGLSTDTQYF. The gene calls are TRBV11-2 and TRBJ2-3; 8 bases match TRBD1. The CDR3 loop spans 17 amino acids. After removal of 3 bases from V and 2 bases from J, the junction contained 10 bases not matched to a gene. Germline CDR1 is SGHAT and CDR2 is FQNNGV.

This chain uses TRBV4-2 with TRBJ2-1; D remains unclear. The length of the CDR3 is 12 residues. V dropped 8 bases and J dropped 0 bases, with 5 bases sitting between them. Per the germline V gene, CDR1 is LGHNA and CDR2 is YNFKEQ. In nucleotides, the CDR3 is TGTGCCAGCGAGGACTCCTACAATGAGCAGTTCTTC. Its translation: CASEDSYNEQFF.

This chain joins TRBV7-2 and TRBJ2-1, with D unclear. Germline assignment: CDR1 SGHTA and CDR2 FQGNSA. CDR3 size: 13 residues. V was trimmed by 3 bases and J by 8 bases, leaving 11 bases between them. The DNA of the CDR3 is TGTGCCAGCAGCTTTTGGGATGGGGATGAGCAGTTCTTC. Its translation: CASSFWDGDEQFF.

This clone has just a few counts. For the CDR3, the DNA is TGCGCCAGCAGTGAGTCGGACAGGGTCTACTCCTACGAGCAGTACTTC. It encodes CASSESDRVYSYEQYF. The chain employs TRBV10-2 and TRBJ2-7, with TRBD1 identical over 8 bases. This CDR3 has 16 residues. Per germline, CDR1 WSHSY and CDR2 SAAADI. The V gene end was trimmed by 0 bases and the J gene end by 0 bases; junction bases not matched to a gene: 4.

This clone was seen a handful of times. This chain joins TRBV11-3 and TRBJ2-3, with 9 bases that match TRBD2. In germline, CDR1 is SGHNT, CDR2 YENEEA. J was trimmed by 4 bases and V by 0 bases; bases with no gene match: 2. The CDR3 is 15 residues long. The CDR3 bases are TGTGCCAGCAGCTTAGAGGGCGGGGGGGCAGATACGCAGTATTTT. Protein: CASSLEGGGADTQYF.

The chain combines TRBV6-1 with TRBJ2-1; D ambiguous. The ends were cut back, 3 bases at V and 9 bases at J, with 9 bases in the middle. In germline, CDR1 is MNHNS, CDR2 SASEGT. This CDR3 contains 12 residues. CDR3 in DNA: TGTGCCAGCAGTGACGCCCGGGTTGAGCAGTTCTTC. Translation: CASSDARVEQFF.

The gene calls are TRBV9 and TRBJ1-3; TRBD1 matches 7 bases. Germline V gene data show CDR1 as SGDLS and CDR2 as YYNGEE. The CDR3 is 15 amino acids. V lost 3 bases, J lost 4 bases, and 7 bases stayed unmatched. CDR3 coding DNA: TGTGCCAGCAGCGCCGAACAGGGGTTCGGAAACACCATATATTTT. Translating it yields CASSAEQGFGNTIYF.

To note about this clone: One end of the junction fails to match germline, which may point to a read error. V is TRBV11-2 and J is TRBJ2-1; TRBD1 agrees at 8 bases. Germline V gene lookup returns CDR1 SGHAT and CDR2 FQNNGV. This CDR3 spans 17 amino acids. The CDR3 coding sequence is TGTGCCAGCAGCTTAGAACCGGGACAGGCCTCCAACAATGAGCAGTTCTTC. This gives the protein CASSLEPGQASNNEQFF. Together with reference TRBV11-2 and TRBJ2-1, the CDR3 gives the full variable domain: EAGVAQSPRYKIIEKRQSVAFWCNPISGHATLYWYQQILGQGPKLLIQFQNNGVVDDSQLPKDRFSAERLKGVDSTLKIQPAKLEDSAVYLCASSLEPGQASNNEQFFGPGTRLTVL.

The J gene is TRBJ2-7, the V gene TRBV2; TRBD1 matches at 9 bases. There are 15 residues in the CDR3. CDR1 is SNHLY and CDR2 is FYNNEI in the germline V gene. J was trimmed by 3 bases and V by 2 bases; bases with no gene match: 5. The CDR3 DNA reads TGTGCCAGCAGTGAACTCCCGGGACAGGGCTACGAGCAGTACTTC. Residues: CASSELPGQGYEQYF.

The V call is TRBV27, the J call TRBJ1-2; 7 nucleotides line up with TRBD1. The CDR3 runs to 17 residues. J was trimmed by 4 bases and V by 4 bases; bases with no gene match: 15. Germline CDR1 is MNHEY and CDR2 is SMNVEV (reference sequence). This chain's CDR3 is CASSYLGQASNSYGYTF. For the CDR3, the DNA is TGTGCCAGCAGTTACCTCGGACAGGCCTCGAATTCCTATGGCTACACCTTC.

The chain couples TRBV7-8 to TRBJ1-1, with a possible D match to TRBD1 (5 bases). The CDR3 is 14 amino acids. Germline CDR1 is SGHVS and CDR2 is FQNEAQ. V dropped 1 base and J dropped 4 bases, with 10 bases sitting between them. The CDR3 DNA reads TGTGCCAGCAGCTTAGGGGGGACTCTCACTGAAGCTTTCTTT. Protein sequence: CASSLGGTLTEAFF.